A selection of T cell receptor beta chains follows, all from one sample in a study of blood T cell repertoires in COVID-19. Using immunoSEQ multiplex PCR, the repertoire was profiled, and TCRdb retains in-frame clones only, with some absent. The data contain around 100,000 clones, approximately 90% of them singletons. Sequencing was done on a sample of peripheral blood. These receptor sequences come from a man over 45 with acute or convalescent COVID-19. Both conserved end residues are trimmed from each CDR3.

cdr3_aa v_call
ASSLRPTGMAEAF TRBV7-9
ASSSVTGLDEQY TRBV27
ASSLGLAGGTGELF TRBV5-8
ASSPLAGGVTDTQY TRBV18
ASSSGRLQEQF TRBV6-5
ASSVAKEANYGYT TRBV9
ASSQAGTGGAGWEKLF TRBV4-3
AWGLAGGGEQF TRBV30
AWSRGRTSGSRYEQY TRBV30
ASSQDLGTEAF TRBV4-3
AISESPQRNEQY TRBV10-3
ASSSSGSSYEQY TRBV7-2
ASSMGYGLAGGAIGNEQF TRBV19
ASSQVPGYEQY TRBV4-3
ASSQDPGESVYEQY TRBV4-2
ASSYSSGYTGELF TRBV6-5
ASSFSARTGASETQY TRBV9
AWTQVPQETQY TRBV30
ASSYREEQPQH TRBV6-5
ASTSRGTNTGELF TRBV5-1
ASSPAGGQGHEQY TRBV19
ASSFVGGRPYNEQF TRBV27
ASSLDPAGDHEQY TRBV11-3
ASSLGQESSYEQY TRBV4-1
ASSSGTSGRLETQY TRBV5-4
AISEGKGVTYGYT TRBV10-3
ASSLRTSDYNEQF TRBV7-8
ASSLGGTGAYEQY TRBV11-3